These T cell receptor beta chains were read from a single sample in a study of CD4 T cells in relation to SARS-CoV-2 and coronaviruses. Antigens of these TCRs are unknown. Sequencing was performed with immunoSEQ multiplex PCR; in TCRdb, only in-frame clones are kept and a portion is missing. The sample includes 15,000 to 25,000 clones, around 81% of them seen just once. The source material was CD4+ T cells from PBMCs, cultured in vitro. The receptors were sampled from a human donor in good health. CDR3s include the opening cysteine and the closing phenylalanine or tryptophan. The D gene is left open where the match is weak. Expanded clones are given a class, and other clones once, few, many or no size at all.

j_call clone_size cdr3_length d_call v_call cdr3_aa cdr3_nt
TRBJ2-1 NA 18 NA TRBV11-2 CASSSPPLWDGYYNEQFF TGTGCCAGCAGCTCCCCCCCACTATGGGATGGTTACTACAATGAGCAGTTCTTC
TRBJ1-5 few 15 NA TRBV21-1 CAARETGRSNQPQHF TGTGCCGCGAGGGAAACAGGGCGAAGCAATCAGCCCCAGCATTTT
TRBJ2-2 NA 15 NA TRBV7-8 CASSLTTWNTGELFF TGTGCCAGCAGCTTAACCACCTGGAACACCGGGGAGCTGTTTTTT
TRBJ2-7 NA 14 NA TRBV6-5 CASRLGASMNEQYF TGTGCCAGCAGACTAGGGGCCTCTATGAACGAGCAGTACTTC
TRBJ2-2 NA 13 NA TRBV29-1 CSVEGFVTGELFF TGCAGCGTTGAGGGGTTTGTCACCGGGGAGCTGTTTTTT
TRBJ2-5 NA 14 TRBD1 TRBV3-1/TRBV3-2 CASSRGDRGETQYF TGTGCCAGCAGCCGAGGGGACAGGGGCGAGACCCAGTACTTC
TRBJ2-1 NA 15 NA TRBV4-2 CASTPLAVGSNEQFF TGTGCCAGCACACCCCTCGCCGTCGGTTCCAATGAGCAGTTCTTC
TRBJ2-1 once 17 TRBD1 TRBV7-9 CASSSYRGERSYNEQFF TGTGCCAGCAGCTCCTACAGGGGGGAGAGGTCCTACAATGAGCAGTTCTTC
TRBJ2-4 NA 13 NA TRBV12-3/TRBV12-4 CASSFRLLNIQYF TGTGCCAGCAGTTTTCGGCTGTTAAACATTCAGTACTTC
TRBJ2-1 NA 19 TRBD2 TRBV6-1 CASSEERLAGGGFGNEQFF TGTGCCAGCAGTGAAGAACGGTTAGCGGGAGGAGGTTTCGGGAATGAGCAGTTCTTC
TRBJ1-3 NA 14 NA TRBV19 CATGGRASGNTIYF TGTGCCACCGGTGGCCGGGCCTCCGGAAACACCATATATTTT
TRBJ1-1 NA 15 TRBD1 TRBV7-9 CASRPKDRLGTEAFF TGTGCCAGCAGACCTAAGGACAGGCTGGGGACTGAAGCTTTCTTT
TRBJ2-1 NA 18 TRBD2 TRBV18 CASSPERRGAQIYNEQFF TGTGCCAGCTCACCAGAGAGGCGGGGGGCCCAAATCTACAATGAGCAGTTCTTC
TRBJ1-6 NA 14 NA TRBV18 CASSPRTNNSPLHF TGTGCCAGCTCACCACGAACGAATAATTCACCCCTCCACTTT
TRBJ2-7 NA 15 NA TRBV28 CASSLMGGPSYEQYF TGTGCCAGCAGTTTAATGGGGGGCCCATCCTACGAGCAGTACTTC
TRBJ1-6 NA 13 TRBD1 TRBV7-9 CASTNDRGSPLHF TGTGCCAGCACAAACGACAGGGGCTCACCCCTCCACTTT
TRBJ1-1 few 14 TRBD1 TRBV7-7 CASHRGQGYTEAFF TGTGCCTCCCACCGGGGACAGGGGTACACTGAAGCTTTCTTT
TRBJ2-7 NA 14 NA TRBV7-8 CASSAVETRDEQYF TGTGCCAGCAGCGCGGTGGAGACCAGGGACGAGCAGTACTTC
TRBJ2-3 few 16 NA TRBV5-4 CASSKLGGRGTDTQYF TGTGCCAGCAGCAAACTCGGGGGAAGGGGCACAGATACGCAGTATTTT
TRBJ2-1 once 13 NA TRBV12-3/TRBV12-4 CASRLTLANEQFF TGTGCCAGCAGACTAACGCTAGCTAATGAGCAGTTCTTC
TRBJ1-5 few 13 NA TRBV6-5 CASSYDSNQPQHF TGTGCCAGCAGTTACGACAGCAATCAGCCCCAGCATTTT
TRBJ2-2 NA 16 NA TRBV10-3 CAISDRGGQGTGELFF TGTGCCATCAGTGATAGGGGGGGGCAAGGCACCGGGGAGCTGTTTTTT
TRBJ2-1 NA 14 NA TRBV5-1 CASSLGSEYNEQFF TGCGCCAGCAGCTTGGGGTCAGAGTACAATGAGCAGTTCTTC
TRBJ1-2 NA 13 NA TRBV4-2 CAIRDGTPYGYTF TGTGCCATCAGAGATGGGACACCGTATGGCTACACCTTC
TRBJ2-7 NA 13 NA TRBV6-6 CASSNRVSYEQYF TGTGCCAGCAGTAACAGGGTCTCCTACGAGCAGTACTTC
TRBJ2-4 NA 11 NA TRBV28 CASSLIPPEDF TGTGCCAGCAGTTTAATCCCCCCGGAGGACTTC
TRBJ2-5 NA 21 TRBD2 TRBV5-1 CASSLGAPFRTSGRAGETQYF TGCGCCAGCAGCTTGGGGGCCCCGTTCAGGACTAGCGGGAGGGCCGGGGAGACCCAGTACTTC
TRBJ2-7 NA 15 NA TRBV4-3 CASSQESFSTYEQYF TGCGCCAGCAGCCAAGAATCCTTCTCGACCTACGAGCAGTACTTC